The present entry profiles one T cell receptor (beta chain) with its context. The antigen remains unidentified. This sample is part of a study of cytomegalovirus exposure and HLA in healthy donors. Findings and caveats of the study: In a later analysis, donors in an Asian-associated ancestry cluster reportedly had fewer N-insertions in productive TCRs than the cohort mean. Reports described diagnosis of cytomegalovirus status by the classifier as highly specific and sensitive.

The CDR3 is 16 residues long. Trimming removed 2 bases from V and 2 bases from J; junction bases left unmatched: 4. In germline, CDR1 is MNHNY, CDR2 SVGAGI (reference sequence). Regarding donors, all were healthy bone marrow donors. The study ran its PCR with 60 Vbeta and 13 Jbeta primers. Assay: immunoSEQ multiplex PCR; the TCRdb copy retains only in-frame clones and omits some. The data show about 62,000 clones, under 80% seen once. This clonotype originated in a woman between 25 and 40 years old in good health and CMV-seronegative. V and J are TRBV6-6 and TRBJ2-7; TRBD2 aligns across 12 bases. Sequenced material: PBMCs. The CDR3 here is CASSYQLAGGTYEQYF. The CDR3 DNA sequence: TGTGCCAGCAGTTACCAACTAGCGGGAGGTACCTACGAGCAGTACTTC.